This TCR beta chain was retrieved from a study of blood T cell repertoires in COVID-19. Looking at the study overall: The samples span acute and convalescent COVID-19 from the United States, Italy and Spain.

How the authors handled the data: It was from reference gene primer amplification that nucleated cell counts were estimated. The repertoire was sequenced with immunoSEQ multiplex PCR; TCRdb's copy has only in-frame clones and lacks some. The DNA was the basis for D and trimming; V, J and clone size are from that table. There are some 60,000 clones in the sample; approximately 81% occur only once, and under 30% lies in the top ten. The germline V gene encodes CDR1 DFQATT and CDR2 SNEGSKA (reference sequence). V shed 4 bases and J 7 bases; nucleotides not matched to a gene: 3. The CDR3 consists of 11 residues.

Sequencing was carried out using peripheral blood. J is TRBJ1-2 and V is TRBV20-1; 7 bases are shared with TRBD1. The TCR sequence derives from a woman older than 75 with active or convalescent COVID-19. The CDR3 loop is CSAKGTAGYTF. The DNA of the CDR3 is TGCAGTGCTAAAGGGACAGCTGGCTACACCTTC.